The 9 T cell receptor beta chains below all came from one sample that was sequenced in a study of vaccination effects on CD4 cells after COVID-19. Their antigens remain unidentified. Sequencing was preceded by expansion of antigen-specific CD4+ T cells with viral peptide pools in the ViraFEST assay. CD4+ T cells were isolated after less than 13 days of culture. Participants received two doses of either the BNT162b2 or mRNA-1273 vaccine. Data came from immunoSEQ multiplex PCR; TCRdb stores just in-frame clones and leaves some out. The sample contains 30,000 or so clones, about 67% of which appear only once. The material was CD4+ T cells from PBMCs cultured with HCoV-NL63 spike peptides, obtained after COVID-19 vaccination. These receptor sequences come from a human donor who received a COVID-19 vaccine.

The rearrangement joins TRBV5-4 to TRBJ2-5; 7 positions agree with TRBD2. Germline V gene sequence: CDR1 SGHNT, CDR2 YYREEE (reference sequence). The length of the CDR3 is 13 residues. Trimming cost V 4 bases and J 5 bases; bases outside gene matches: 5. This chain's CDR3 is CASSPGGRETQYF. The CDR3 DNA reads TGTGCCAGCAGCCCGGGGGGAAGGGAGACCCAGTACTTC.

This chain connects TRBV5-1 to TRBJ1-1; a weak D match, TRBD1 (5 bases). Germline CDR1 reads SGHRS; CDR2 reads YFSETQ. V was shortened by 5 bases and J by 5 bases, with 7 bases between the two germline ends. The CDR3 runs 11 residues. In DNA form, the CDR3 reads TGCGCCAGCAGAGGGGAAACTGAAGCTTTCTTT. Its protein is CASRGETEAFF.

The chain carries TRBV27 and TRBJ1-4; 9 nucleotides agree with TRBD1. The CDR3 spans 14 residues. Per germline, CDR1 MNHEY and CDR2 SMNVEV (reference sequence). J was trimmed by 8 bases and V by 6 bases; bases with no gene match: 7. Written as DNA, the CDR3 is TGTGCCAGCAGGAACAGGGGGCTAAGGGAAAAACTGTTTTTT. Translation: CASRNRGLREKLFF.

This clone appeared a few times. The chain combines TRBV28 with TRBJ1-2; D gene uncertain. Germline CDR1 is MDHEN and CDR2 is SYDVKM. This CDR3 has 12 residues. The ends were cut back, 2 bases at V and 2 bases at J, with 3 bases in the middle. The CDR3 region is CASSLENYGYTF. CDR3 DNA: TGTGCCAGCAGTTTAGAGAACTATGGCTACACCTTC.

This chain connects TRBV5-1 to TRBJ2-1, with TRBD1 identical over 10 bases. J lost 6 bases, V lost 3 bases, and 6 bases had no gene match. The germline V gene has CDR1 SGHRS and CDR2 YFSETQ. This CDR3 comprises 15 residues. CDR3 in amino acids: CASSSPGTGANEQFF. The CDR3 DNA reads TGCGCCAGCAGCTCCCCCGGGACAGGGGCCAATGAGCAGTTCTTC.

Comment on this clone: Compared with germline, one end of the junction differs, possibly owing to a read error. This rearrangement joins TRBV6-6 to TRBJ2-1, with 7 bases fitting TRBD2. CDR1 is MNHNY and CDR2 is SVGAGI in the germline V gene (reference sequence). The CDR3 length is 17 residues. DNA of the CDR3: TGTGCCAGCAGCCGAGATGGGACTATTCCCTCCCACAATGAGCAGTTCTTC. Protein sequence: CASSRDGTIPSHNEQFF.

The CDR3 coding sequence is TGCGCCAGCAGCCATAGCGGGGAGGCAGAGACCCAGTACTTC. Protein sequence: CASSHSGEAETQYF. The chain is built from TRBV4-1 and TRBJ2-5; TRBD2 matches at 8 bases. The V gene end was trimmed by 3 bases and the J gene end by 4 bases; junction bases not matched to a gene: 4. The CDR3 totals 14 residues. CDR1 and CDR2 from the germline V gene are MGHRA and YSYEKL.

This clone appeared a single time. The V and J genes are TRBV5-5 and TRBJ1-2, with D tentatively TRBD1 (6 bases). The CDR3 has 15 residues. V was pared by 4 bases and J by 0 bases, with 13 bases between. CDR1 SGHKS and CDR2 YYEKEE come from the germline V gene (reference sequence). CDR3 nucleotides: TGTGCCAGCAGCCCCGGTGGGGGCACTAACTATGGCTACACCTTC. Its translation is CASSPGGGTNYGYTF.

The chain uses TRBV10-3 and TRBJ1-2; TRBD1 aligns across 7 bases. Germline V gene data show CDR1 as ENHRY and CDR2 as SYGVKD. J gave up 6 bases and V 0 bases, and 1 base lay outside the gene matches. The CDR3 sequence is 13 residues long. The CDR3 reads CAISESGQNGYTF. CDR3 nucleotides: TGTGCCATCAGTGAGTCGGGACAGAATGGCTACACCTTC.